Presented here are 22 T cell receptor beta chains from one specimen sequenced in a study of T-cell memory formation after mild COVID-19 (dated by TCRdb to 2020 to 2022). The library was produced with 5' RACE. Sequencing instrument: Illumina NovaSeq 6000. The raw public data were reprocessed by TCRdb itself: fastp quality trimming at Q25, MiXCR clonotype calling, in-frame beta chains only. Every distinct CDR3 protein forms one entry, paired with its most common genes and DNA. The sample table records a few hundred thousand distinct CDR3 sequences; about 23% of these occur just once. The ten top clones hold about 12% of the sample. The sample taken for sequencing was PBMCs or a T cell subset sorted from them (not recorded which). All receptors come from an adult woman who had mild COVID-19 (a few samples of this study predate the infection). The sample titles of this study are shuffled in the database, so cell type and time point are left out; the donor was told from shared clones.

The J gene is TRBJ2-7, the V gene TRBV7-2; D is uncertain. CDR1 and CDR2 from the germline V gene are SGHTA and FQGNSA. With 5 bases removed from V and 0 bases from J, the gap between germline ends came to 11 bases. The CDR3 covers 14 residues. The CDR3 here is CASSRTISSYEQYF. In nucleotides, the CDR3 is TGTGCCAGCAGCCGTACTATTAGCTCCTACGAGCAGTACTTC.

This chain uses TRBV30 with TRBJ2-7; TRBD1 agrees at 9 bases. V gave up 8 bases and J gave up 3 bases; unmatched junction bases: 8. Germline-derived CDR1 and CDR2 are GTSNPN and SVGIG (reference sequence). The CDR3 sequence is 13 residues long. The CDR3 loop reads CATVGTGLYEQYF. The CDR3 DNA reads as TGTGCCACGGTCGGGACAGGGCTCTACGAGCAGTACTTC.

This clonotype was seen a few times. The chain is built from TRBV9 and TRBJ2-1; 7 bases fit TRBD2. The CDR3 is 14 residues long. Unmatched junction bases numbered 6, after V lost 3 bases and J lost 6 bases. CDR1 and CDR2 (germline): SGDLS, YYNGEE. This chain's CDR3 is CASSDLGGVNEQFF. CDR3 coding DNA: TGTGCCAGCAGCGACCTGGGGGGGGTCAATGAGCAGTTCTTC.

The genes are TRBV24-1 and TRBJ1-2, with unresolved D. V dropped 0 bases and J dropped 4 bases, with 2 bases sitting between them. The CDR3 extends over 12 amino acids. Germline assignment: CDR1 KGHDR and CDR2 SFDVKD. The CDR3 loop is CATSDLTYGYTF. CDR3 coding DNA: TGTGCCACCAGTGATTTGACCTATGGCTACACCTTC.

The CDR3 reads CASSQDSHLPKFGISNQPQHF. CDR3 in DNA: TGTGCCAGCAGCCAGGACAGCCACCTACCTAAGTTCGGGATTAGCAATCAGCCCCAGCATTTT. This chain links TRBV7-9 with TRBJ1-5; D is possibly TRBD1 (6 bases). The germline V gene encodes CDR1 SEHNR and CDR2 FQNEAQ (reference sequence). This CDR3 contains 21 residues. V lost 5 bases to trimming and J lost 0 bases, with 29 bases between them. Full variable domain (outside the CDR3, taken from reference TRBV7-9 and TRBJ1-5): DTGVSQNPRHKITKRGQNVTFRCDPISEHNRLYWYRQTLGQGPEFLTYFQNEAQLEKSRLLSDRFSAERPKGSFSTLEIQRTEQGDSAMYLCASSQDSHLPKFGISNQPQHFGDGTRLSIL.

This rearrangement joins TRBV12-3 or TRBV12-4 to TRBJ2-3, with D hard to call. The CDR3 spans 15 residues. V lost 6 bases, J lost 5 bases, and 18 bases lay in between. In DNA form, the CDR3 reads TGTGCCAGCAGCCCCCGATCCTCGTGGATAGATACGCAGTATTTT. It encodes CASSPRSSWIDTQYF.

This rearrangement joins TRBV20-1 to TRBJ2-5; possible D gene TRBD2, 5 bases. Germline CDR1 and CDR2: DFQATT and SNEGSKA (reference sequence). Between the trimmed V and J ends, which lost 5 bases and 1 base, there was a span of 14 bases. The CDR3 length is 14 residues. The CDR3 coding sequence is TGCAGTGCTTCTGTACGAGGGCCCCAAGAGACCCAGTACTTC. Protein: CSASVRGPQETQYF.

The chain links TRBV7-2 to TRBJ2-2, with TRBD1 matching over 7 bases. The CDR3 sequence is 19 residues long. Germline V gene data show CDR1 as SGHTA and CDR2 as FQGNSA. V dropped 4 bases and J dropped 2; count of bases not matched to a gene: 16. CDR3 amino acids: CASSSTLERGRGNTGELFF. The CDR3 bases are TGTGCCAGCAGCTCAACCCTCGAAAGGGGGCGCGGTAACACCGGGGAGCTGTTTTTT.

The genes are TRBV24-1 and TRBJ2-1; 12 bases align to TRBD2. The V segment lost 2 bases and the J segment 5 bases; nucleotides outside the gene matches: 9. This CDR3 contains 18 residues. CDR1 is KGHDR, CDR2 SFDVKD, per germline. The CDR3 sequence: CATSDSGLAGGPHNEQFF. CDR3 DNA: TGTGCCACCAGTGATTCGGGGCTAGCGGGAGGGCCCCACAATGAGCAGTTCTTC.

In its sample, this clonotype was seen a few times. This chain links TRBV20-1 with TRBJ2-6, with D possibly matching TRBD2 (6 bases). The V gene lost 5 bases and the J gene lost 3 bases, with 14 bases spanning the gap. The CDR3 covers 15 residues. Germline values: CDR1 DFQATT, CDR2 SNEGSKA (reference sequence). The CDR3 DNA sequence: TGCAGTGCTGAGAGGAGGGGCGGTGGGGCCAACGTCCTGACTTTC. This encodes CSAERRGGGANVLTF.

This clonotype was counted only a few times. The rearrangement uses TRBV7-9 and TRBJ2-7; D may be TRBD1 (5 bases). CDR1 and CDR2 from the germline V gene are SEHNR and FQNEAQ (reference sequence). V gave up 6 bases and J gave up 5 bases, with 11 bases separating them. The CDR3 runs 12 residues. CDR3 bases: TGTGCCAGCAGTTCAGGGCCGAACGAGCAGTACTTC. Residues: CASSSGPNEQYF. The complete variable domain, with remaining parts taken from reference TRBV7-9 and TRBJ2-7, reads DTGVSQNPRHKITKRGQNVTFRCDPISEHNRLYWYRQTLGQGPEFLTYFQNEAQLEKSRLLSDRFSAERPKGSFSTLEIQRTEQGDSAMYLCASSSGPNEQYFGPGTRLTVT.

This clonotype was detected only a few times. The chain links TRBV7-3 to TRBJ2-3; the D call may be TRBD1 or TRBD2 (6 bases each). The V and J ends lost 5 bases and 4 bases respectively, with 13 bases between them. The CDR3 has 14 residues. Germline V gene lookup returns CDR1 SGHTA and CDR2 FQGTGA. This CDR3 is CASSPRGVSDTQYF. The CDR3 bases are TGTGCCAGCAGCCCTAGGGGGGTATCAGATACGCAGTATTTT.

The chain carries TRBV10-3 and TRBJ2-2, with TRBD2 identical over 10 bases. This CDR3 is 15 amino acids long. Germline V gene sequence: CDR1 ENHRY, CDR2 SYGVKD. V was clipped by 3 bases and J by 4 bases; unmatched bases: 2. The CDR3 spells CAISDLAGGTGELFF. CDR3 coding DNA: TGTGCCATCAGTGACTTAGCGGGAGGCACCGGGGAGCTGTTTTTT.

The chain combines TRBV11-2 with TRBJ2-7, with 10 bases fitting TRBD1. Germline-derived CDR1 and CDR2 are SGHAT and FQNNGV. V was clipped by 1 base and J by 9 bases; unmatched bases: 6. This CDR3 is built from 14 residues. In DNA form, the CDR3 reads TGTGCCAGCAGCTTAGGACAGGGGGCTCGCGGGCAGTACTTC. It specifies CASSLGQGARGQYF.

This clonotype has a handful of counts. J is TRBJ2-7 and V is TRBV24-1; TRBD1 aligns across 11 bases. In germline, CDR1 is KGHDR, CDR2 SFDVKD. The trim removed 2 bases at V and 8 bases at J, leaving 4 bases unmatched. The CDR3 runs to 14 residues. The DNA of the CDR3 is TGTGCCACCAGTGATTCCCGGACAGGGGGCAAGCAGTACTTC. Amino acid sequence: CATSDSRTGGKQYF.

The chain joins TRBV5-1 to TRBJ2-3; D gene unclear. The germline CDR1 and CDR2 sequences are SGHRS and YFSETQ. This CDR3 has 15 amino acids. Trimming took off 0 bases at V and 4 bases at J, with 12 bases between the two ends. CDR3 nucleotides: TGCGCCAGCAGCTTGGCAGCCGGAGAGGCAGATACGCAGTATTTT. This translates into CASSLAAGEADTQYF.

This clonotype has just a few counts. The V gene is TRBV5-1, the J gene TRBJ2-1; 8 positions match TRBD2. This CDR3 has 16 residues. Germline CDR1 SGHRS, CDR2 YFSETQ. The V segment lost 3 bases and the J segment 5 bases; nucleotides outside the gene matches: 10. This chain's CDR3 is CASSSFTSGPDNEQFF. The DNA for the CDR3 is TGCGCCAGCAGCTCGTTTACTAGCGGACCCGACAATGAGCAGTTCTTC.

The chain carries TRBV12-3 or TRBV12-4 and TRBJ1-1; possible D gene TRBD1, 6 bases. The V end lost 5 bases, the J end lost 6 bases, and 13 bases lay between the germline ends. The CDR3 covers 13 residues. The CDR3 region is CASSIQGFSEAFF. As DNA, the CDR3 is TGTGCCAGCAGTATACAGGGTTTCTCTGAAGCTTTCTTT.

This sequence joins TRBV11-2 and TRBJ2-3, with D perhaps TRBD2 (5 bases). With 7 bases removed from V and 5 bases from J, the gap between germline ends came to 16 bases. Per germline, CDR1 SGHAT and CDR2 FQNNGV. The CDR3 has 14 residues. DNA of the CDR3: TGTGCCAGCACGATCGGCCCCGGGGTAGATACGCAGTATTTT. Its protein is CASTIGPGVDTQYF.

This rearrangement joins TRBV4-3 to TRBJ1-2; D not certain. The V gene lost 0 bases and the J gene lost 2 bases, with 13 bases spanning the gap. This CDR3 is built from 16 residues. CDR1 and CDR2 from the germline V gene are LGHNA and YSLEER. CDR3 sequence (DNA): TGCGCCAGCAGCCAAGATGCCCCGGCGAGGAACTATGGCTACACCTTC. Its translation: CASSQDAPARNYGYTF.

This clonotype has only a few counts. This chain connects TRBV5-5 to TRBJ2-5; D gene unclear. V dropped 2 bases and J dropped 1 base, with 15 bases sitting between them. This CDR3 has 16 amino acids. Germline assignment: CDR1 SGHKS and CDR2 YYEKEE (reference sequence). The CDR3 loop reads CASSLEVRAGQETQYF. The CDR3 coding sequence is TGTGCCAGCAGCTTAGAGGTCCGGGCCGGCCAAGAGACCCAGTACTTC.

The V and J genes are TRBV7-9 and TRBJ2-2; 10 bases are a match to TRBD2. The CDR3 covers 17 residues. Germline lookup yields CDR1 SEHNR and CDR2 FQNEAQ (reference sequence). With 4 bases clipped from V and 2 bases from J, the junction kept 7 bases outside the gene matches. In DNA form, the CDR3 reads TGTGCCAGCAGCTCCAACGGACTAGCGGAAAACACCGGGGAGCTGTTTTTT. Translation gives CASSSNGLAENTGELFF.